Below, 7 T cell receptor beta chains from the same sample are listed, as sequenced in a study of vaccination and CD4 T cells after COVID-19. No antigen has been identified for these receptors. Treatment given: approximately 9-day PBMC culture with coronavirus spike peptide pools or control peptides (ViraFEST assay). Oncomine TCR Beta short-read sequencing was applied to DNA from cultured CD4+ T cells. MiXCR, run by TCRdb on the PCR reads, gives a single entry per CDR3 protein. This sample has roughly 17,000 distinct CDR3 sequences, with less than 70% found just once. Sample: CD4+ T cells from blood, cultured in vitro. Every receptor here comes from a human donor who had recovered from COVID-19.

V is TRBV19 and J is TRBJ1-5; 8 nucleotides line up with TRBD1. The CDR3 is 14 amino acids. With 5 bases clipped from V and 6 bases from J, the junction kept 6 bases outside the gene matches. Germline CDR1 reads LNHDA; CDR2 reads SQIVND (reference sequence). CDR3 loop: CASSLGQGGQPQHF. In DNA, the CDR3 is TGTGCCAGTAGTCTTGGACAGGGAGGTCAGCCCCAGCATTTT.

The J gene is TRBJ2-7, the V gene TRBV12-3 or TRBV12-4, with TRBD2 matching over 9 bases. The junction had 11 bases not matched to a gene; V was cut back by 2 bases and J by 3 bases. This CDR3 comprises 17 residues. CDR3 in DNA: TGTGCCAGCAGTTTAAGGGGAAGCGGGAGGTCACTCTACGAGCAGTACTTC. Its translation: CASSLRGSGRSLYEQYF.

The rearrangement joins TRBV6-1 to TRBJ2-7; TRBD1 aligns across 7 bases. V lost 6 bases, J lost 3 bases, and 5 bases stayed unmatched. Germline CDR1 and CDR2: MNHNS and SASEGT. The CDR3 is 13 amino acids. CDR3 loop: CASSRTGNYEQYF. The CDR3 region has the DNA TGTGCCAGCAGCCGGACAGGTAACTACGAGCAGTACTTC.

V is TRBV19 and J is TRBJ1-5, with D perhaps matching TRBD1 (6 bases). From germline, CDR1 is LNHDA and CDR2 SQIVND (reference sequence). V was clipped by 6 bases and J by 4 bases, with 10 bases between them. This CDR3 contains 13 residues. CDR3 amino acids: CASRGTSNQPQHF. The CDR3 DNA follows: TGTGCCAGTAGAGGGACATCTAATCAGCCCCAGCATTTT.

The chain uses TRBV19 and TRBJ1-2, with 7 bases lining up with TRBD1. In germline, CDR1 is LNHDA, CDR2 SQIVND (reference sequence). The CDR3 loop spans 17 amino acids. The V and J ends lost 0 bases and 6 bases, in that order; junction bases with no gene match: 13. CDR3 DNA: TGTGCCAGTAGTATAGACGCTACCGGAGGGACAGAGCATGGCTACACCTTC. This translates into CASSIDATGGTEHGYTF.

This clonotype came up a few times. The rearrangement uses TRBV20-1 and TRBJ1-6; 7 bases line up with TRBD1. The junction had 7 bases not matched to a gene; V was cut back by 3 bases and J by 8 bases. Germline assignment: CDR1 DFQATT and CDR2 SNEGSKA (reference sequence). This CDR3 contains 14 residues. The CDR3 coding sequence is TGCAGTGCTAGGGTCGACAGGGAAGATTCACCCCTCCACTTT. Its translation is CSARVDREDSPLHF.

In regard to this clonotype: A junction boundary mismatches the germline segment, possibly from a read error. The chain couples TRBV7-2 to TRBJ1-5; perhaps TRBD1 as D (6 bases). The CDR3 is 14 amino acids. CDR1 and CDR2 from the germline V gene are SGHTA and FQGNSA. Here the CDR3 DNA reads TGTGTCAGCGGGGCTTTAGGGGGGAGTCAGCCCCAGCATTTT. Translating gives CVSGALGGSQPQHF. Full variable domain (remainder filled in from reference TRBV7-2 and TRBJ1-5): GAGVSQSPSNKVTEKGKDVELRCDPISGHTALYWYRQSLGQGLEFLIYFQGNSAPDKSGLPSDRFSAERTGGSVSTLTIQRTQQEDSAVYLCVSGALGGSQPQHFGDGTRLSIL.